This T cell receptor beta chain appears in the sequencing data of a study of PD-1 blockade in classical Hodgkin lymphoma. CDR1 is KGHSH, CDR2 LQKENI, per germline. The CDR3 has 14 residues. V shed 5 bases and J shed 2 bases, with 13 bases lying between them. Libraries were prepared by immunoSEQ multiplex PCR; TCRdb keeps only in-frame clonotypes and omits some of them. The sample yields 15,000 to 20,000 clones, 83% seen once. Sample time point: cycle 4 day 1 (C4D1), after 6 weeks of nivolumab. After autologous stem cell transplantation all patients relapsed, and prior brentuximab vedotin exposure differed between cohorts. Negative selection with magnetic separation was used to purify CD4+ T cells from thawed PBMCs.

This chain uses TRBV18 with TRBJ2-7; D is possibly TRBD1 (6 bases). Sample: CD4+ T cells from blood, taken before the fourth cycle of nivolumab. This clonotype originated in a human donor with classical Hodgkin lymphoma. For the CDR3, the DNA is TGTGCCAGCTCATCTCTGACAGGAACCTACGAGCAGTACTTC. Translated: CASSSLTGTYEQYF.